These 18 T cell receptor beta chains share one sample of origin, sequenced in a study of cytomegalovirus exposure and HLA in healthy donors. In the PCR, 60 Vbeta and 13 Jbeta primers were used. The table came from immunoSEQ multiplex PCR; TCRdb's copy has only in-frame clones and leaves some out. The table has 150,000 to 200,000 clones, about four fifths seen once. Sequencing was done on a sample of PBMCs. These receptors were collected from a man between 18 and 35 years old in good health and CMV-seronegative.

This chain links TRBV7-2 with TRBJ1-5; TRBD1 might be the D (6 bases). Trimming removed 3 bases from V and 6 bases from J, with 12 bases in between. The CDR3 covers 14 residues. In germline, CDR1 is SGHTA, CDR2 FQGNSA. CDR3 sequence reads: CASSFGGGLQPQHF. The CDR3 nucleotides are TGTGCCAGCAGCTTCGGCGGGGGCCTTCAGCCCCAGCATTTT.

The chain joins TRBV5-4 to TRBJ2-5; TRBD1 agrees at 8 bases. Trimming removed 2 bases from V and 2 bases from J; junction bases left unmatched: 2. This CDR3 spans 14 amino acids. CDR1 SGHNT and CDR2 YYREEE come from the germline V gene (reference sequence). The CDR3 loop reads CASSLGTGQETQYF. The CDR3 bases are TGTGCCAGCAGCTTAGGGACAGGACAAGAGACCCAGTACTTC.

The V call is TRBV11-2, the J call TRBJ2-3; D is possibly TRBD2 (5 bases). Germline CDR1 and CDR2: SGHAT and FQNNGV. This CDR3 contains 15 residues. V was pared by 5 bases and J by 5 bases, with 17 bases between. CDR3 in DNA: TGTGCCAGCAGCCCCCATAGGCGGGCGTTAGATACGCAGTATTTT. Encoded protein: CASSPHRRALDTQYF. Full variable domain (outside the CDR3, taken from reference TRBV11-2 and TRBJ2-3): EAGVAQSPRYKIIEKRQSVAFWCNPISGHATLYWYQQILGQGPKLLIQFQNNGVVDDSQLPKDRFSAERLKGVDSTLKIQPAKLEDSAVYLCASSPHRRALDTQYFGPGTRLTVL.

The chain is built from TRBV19 and TRBJ1-3; D is undetermined. V gave up 2 bases and J gave up 4 bases, with 6 bases separating them. The CDR3 extends over 13 amino acids. From germline, CDR1 is LNHDA and CDR2 SQIVND (reference sequence). The CDR3 sequence is CASSIPPGNTIYF. The DNA for the CDR3 is TGTGCCAGTAGTATACCCCCAGGAAACACCATATATTTT.

This clone was recorded a few times. The V call is TRBV6-6, the J call TRBJ1-3, with D possibly TRBD1 on 6 matching bases. The CDR3 spans 14 residues. CDR1 MNHNY and CDR2 SVGAGI come from the germline V gene (reference sequence). V shed 6 bases and J shed 2 bases, with 11 bases lying between them. CDR3 protein: CASRADSAGNTIYF. The CDR3 region has the DNA TGTGCCAGCAGGGCGGACAGCGCTGGAAACACCATATATTTT.

This clone has only a few counts. The chain couples TRBV7-9 to TRBJ2-7, with a weak D call TRBD2 (5 bases). Germline V gene lookup returns CDR1 SEHNR and CDR2 FQNEAQ (reference sequence). The CDR3 totals 15 residues. Trimming left V 3 bases short and J 3 bases short, with 15 bases between. The CDR3 nucleotides are TGTGCCAGCAGCTTCGGGCTAGCCCAGAACTACGAGCAGTACTTC. Translation gives CASSFGLAQNYEQYF. The full variable domain, with the rest looked up from reference TRBV7-9 and TRBJ2-7, is DTGVSQNPRHKITKRGQNVTFRCDPISEHNRLYWYRQTLGQGPEFLTYFQNEAQLEKSRLLSDRFSAERPKGSFSTLEIQRTEQGDSAMYLCASSFGLAQNYEQYFGPGTRLTVT.

The gene calls are TRBV5-5 and TRBJ2-7, with D possibly matching TRBD1 (6 bases). This CDR3 comprises 14 residues. Trimming cost V 4 bases and J 2 bases, with 13 bases left between them. CDR1 SGHKS and CDR2 YYEKEE come from the germline V gene (reference sequence). The CDR3 nucleotides read TGTGCCAGCAGCCCAAGGACAGCCACCTACGAGCAGTACTTC. Protein: CASSPRTATYEQYF.

This chain joins TRBV6-6 and TRBJ1-2; D is possibly TRBD1 (6 bases). The CDR3 runs to 14 residues. The V gene's germline CDR1 is MNHNY and CDR2 SVGAGI (reference sequence). The V and J ends lost 10 bases and 2 bases respectively, with 17 bases between them. The chain's CDR3 is CAINPTGKNYGYTF. In nucleotides, the CDR3 is TGTGCCATTAATCCGACAGGAAAAAACTATGGCTACACCTTC.

Concerning this clone itself: Other DNA sequences in the sample encode the same CDR3. The chain joins TRBV5-1 to TRBJ1-1; D ambiguous. Trimming left V 2 bases short and J 4 bases short, with 9 bases between. CDR1 is SGHRS and CDR2 is YFSETQ in the germline V gene. The CDR3 loop spans 13 amino acids. CDR3 sequence: CASSLGTATEAFF. DNA of the CDR3: TGCGCCAGCAGCTTAGGTACAGCCACTGAAGCTTTCTTT.

The chain combines TRBV7-9 with TRBJ1-2; D is undetermined. From germline, CDR1 is SEHNR and CDR2 FQNEAQ (reference sequence). The CDR3 contains 13 residues. V was cut by 6 bases and J by 6 bases, with 14 bases left in between. The CDR3 region is CASSPLVRDGYTF. In nucleotides, the CDR3 is TGTGCCAGCAGTCCACTCGTCCGGGATGGCTACACCTTC.

J is TRBJ2-5 and V is TRBV11-3, with D maybe TRBD2 (5 bases). The CDR3 contains 15 residues. Germline V CDR1 and CDR2: SGHNT, YENEEA. V lost 1 base and J 5 bases, leaving 14 bases between the germline ends. CDR3 loop: CASSLVTGKGETQYF. For the CDR3, the DNA is TGTGCCAGCAGCTTAGTGACGGGAAAAGGGGAGACCCAGTACTTC.

The chain joins TRBV25-1 to TRBJ2-7; tentative D call: TRBD2 (6 bases). The CDR3 runs 16 residues. The V gene lost 5 bases and the J gene lost 2 bases, with 19 bases spanning the gap. CDR1 MGHDK and CDR2 SYGVNS come from the germline V gene. CDR3 region: CASSQKRWGGAYEQYF. The CDR3 region has the DNA TGTGCCAGCAGTCAAAAGCGGTGGGGAGGAGCCTACGAGCAGTACTTC.

The chain uses TRBV27 and TRBJ1-1, with TRBD1 matching over 7 bases. The CDR3 extends over 15 amino acids. The J segment lost 2 bases and the V segment lost 4 bases, leaving 7 bases of the junction unmatched. Germline V gives CDR1 MNHEY, CDR2 SMNVEV (reference sequence). The CDR3 protein is CASSYRQGLNTEAFF. DNA of the CDR3: TGTGCCAGCAGTTATCGACAGGGCCTCAACACTGAAGCTTTCTTT.

This clone has just a few counts. The rearrangement uses TRBV5-6 and TRBJ1-5; possible D gene TRBD1, 5 bases. Germline V gene sequence: CDR1 SGHDT, CDR2 YYEEEE. The CDR3 covers 18 residues. V dropped 0 bases and J dropped 6 bases, with 22 bases sitting between them. The CDR3 sequence is CASSLGEVGGKLSQPQHF. The CDR3 DNA follows: TGTGCCAGCAGCTTGGGGGAGGTCGGGGGGAAGTTAAGTCAGCCCCAGCATTTT.

The sample holds one count of this clone. CDR3 in DNA: TGCAGCGTTCCGGATCAGGGGGTAGCGGCTCCCCCAAGCTACAATGAGCAGTTCTTC. It is translated as CSVPDQGVAAPPSYNEQFF. The chain uses TRBV29-1 and TRBJ2-1, with D possibly being TRBD1 (7 bases). Germline lookup yields CDR1 SQVTM and CDR2 ANQGSEA. This CDR3 comprises 19 residues. V lost 5 bases, J lost 3 bases, and 29 bases lay in between.

The CDR3 DNA reads TGCGCCAGCAGCTCCAGAATAATGAACACTGAAGCTTTCTTT. Its protein is CASSSRIMNTEAFF. The rearrangement uses TRBV5-1 and TRBJ1-1; D is ambiguous. The ends were cut back, 3 bases at V and 0 bases at J, with 9 bases in the middle. Germline values: CDR1 SGHRS, CDR2 YFSETQ. The CDR3 is 14 amino acids.

The chain links TRBV2 to TRBJ2-2; 9 nucleotides align to TRBD1. This CDR3 region has 14 residues. Looked up from germline, CDR1 is SNHLY and CDR2 is FYNNEI. V shed 10 bases, J shed 3 bases, and the junction held 6 bases outside the gene matches. CDR3: CATTGGSYTGELFF. CDR3 DNA sequence: TGTGCCACCACAGGGGGCTCCTACACCGGGGAGCTGTTTTTT. Together with reference TRBV2 and TRBJ2-2, the CDR3 gives the full variable domain: EPEVTQTPSHQVTQMGQEVILRCVPISNHLYFYWYRQILGQKVEFLVSFYNNEISEKSEIFDDQFSVERPDGSNFTLKIRSTKLEDSAMYFCATTGGSYTGELFFGEGSRLTVL.

This chain connects TRBV4-1 to TRBJ2-1; D perhaps matches TRBD1 (6 bases). V was shortened by 4 bases and J by 7 bases, with 8 bases between the two germline ends. Germline assignment: CDR1 MGHRA and CDR2 YSYEKL. The length of the CDR3 is 12 residues. The CDR3 loop reads CASSPTGNEQFF. CDR3 DNA sequence: TGCGCCAGCAGCCCCACAGGGAATGAGCAGTTCTTC.